These 32 T cell receptor beta chains were all obtained from the same sample, sequenced in a study of cytomegalovirus exposure and HLA in healthy donors. The primer mix had 60 Vbeta and 13 Jbeta primers. Libraries were prepared by immunoSEQ multiplex PCR; TCRdb keeps only in-frame clonotypes and omits some of them. The data hold roughly 120,000 clones, with approximately 76% observed a single time. Specimen: PBMCs. These receptors came from a man aged 45-60 years in good health and CMV-seropositive.

The chain carries TRBV28 and TRBJ2-7; tentatively, D is TRBD1 (7 bases). Deletions cut 2 bases from V and 4 bases from J, with 15 bases between. The CDR3 covers 15 residues. Germline V gives CDR1 MDHEN, CDR2 SYDVKM. The chain's CDR3 is CASSLRGTVKYEQYF. CDR3 coding DNA: TGTGCCAGCAGTTTACGGGGGACAGTAAAATACGAGCAGTACTTC.

The DNA of the CDR3 is TGTGCCAGCAGCCAAGATACGGGGAGGGGTTCACCCCTCCACTTT. Translation gives CASSQDTGRGSPLHF. The gene calls are TRBV4-2 and TRBJ1-6; D might be TRBD1 (5 bases). V lost 0 bases, J lost 9 bases, and 12 bases lay in between. Germline-derived CDR1 and CDR2 are LGHNA and YNFKEQ. The length of the CDR3 is 15 residues.

The chain uses TRBV29-1 and TRBJ2-4; TRBD2 aligns across 14 bases. Germline loops: CDR1 SQVTM, CDR2 ANQGSEA. The CDR3 totals 14 residues. V lost 7 bases and J lost 7; bases outside the gene matches: 6. Here the CDR3 DNA reads TGCAGCGCTGCGACTAGCGGGAGGGCCAACATTCAGTACTTC. This translates into CSAATSGRANIQYF.

This clone was observed a few times. V is TRBV6-1 and J is TRBJ2-5; a possible D gene is TRBD2 (5 bases). Deletions cut 4 bases from V and 4 bases from J, with 13 bases between. Per germline, CDR1 MNHNS and CDR2 SASEGT. This CDR3 contains 14 residues. The CDR3 region has the DNA TGTGCCAGCAGTGCGGGTTTTGAGGGAGAGACCCAGTACTTC. Translation: CASSAGFEGETQYF.

This rearrangement joins TRBV30 to TRBJ1-3; D is perhaps TRBD1 (6 bases). V shed 4 bases and J shed 2 bases, with 18 bases lying between them. Germline CDR1 reads GTSNPN; CDR2 reads SVGIG (reference sequence). The CDR3 runs 16 residues. CDR3 nucleotides: TGTGCCTGGATCCAATTCAGGGGTATAGCTGGAAACACCATATATTTT. It yields the protein CAWIQFRGIAGNTIYF.

This clone was seen a single time. The chain is built from TRBV21-1 and TRBJ1-5; the listed D gene, TRBD1, was not tested against the DNA. TRBV21-1 counts as a pseudogene. The CDR3 spans 13 residues. DNA for the CDR3: TGTGCCAGCGGACAGGGGGAGGGTCAGCCCCAGCATTTT. Protein sequence: CASGQGEGQPQHF.

V and J are TRBV27 and TRBJ1-4; D unclear. This CDR3 spans 15 amino acids. Trimming removed 4 bases from V and 8 bases from J, with 17 bases in between. Per germline, CDR1 MNHEY and CDR2 SMNVEV (reference sequence). CDR3 sequence: CASSSVLAGGEKLFF. In DNA form, the CDR3 reads TGTGCCAGCAGTTCGGTCCTGGCAGGTGGGGAAAAACTGTTTTTT.

V is TRBV6-5 and J is TRBJ1-5; the D gene is possibly TRBD1 (5 bases). V lost 0 bases and J lost 4, with 10 bases in between. CDR3 length: 15 residues. Germline lookup yields CDR1 MNHEY and CDR2 SVGAGI. The CDR3 region is CASSYSQGSNQPQHF. For the CDR3, the DNA is TGTGCCAGCAGTTACTCCCAGGGCTCGAATCAGCCCCAGCATTTT.

The chain couples TRBV29-1 to TRBJ2-1; TRBD2 matches 12 bases. There are 14 residues in the CDR3. V dropped 6 bases and J dropped 6; count of bases not matched to a gene: 6. Looked up from germline, CDR1 is SQVTM and CDR2 is ANQGSEA. The CDR3 DNA sequence: TGCAGCGTCGCGCTGACTAGCGGGAGCAATGAGCAGTTCTTC. Encoded protein: CSVALTSGSNEQFF.

V usage is TRBV16 and J usage is TRBJ1-1; the D is unclear. The V and J ends lost 4 bases and 6 bases respectively, with 12 bases between them. The CDR3 runs 13 residues. In germline, CDR1 is KGHSY, CDR2 FQNENV. CDR3 nucleotide sequence: TGTGCCAGCAGCCCACCGGAGCCAGCTGAAGCTTTCTTT. This translates into CASSPPEPAEAFF.

The chain couples TRBV2 to TRBJ2-3; maybe TRBD1 (5 bases). The germline CDR1 and CDR2 sequences are SNHLY and FYNNEI. This CDR3 region has 15 residues. The V gene lost 4 bases and the J gene lost 0 bases, with 11 bases spanning the gap. CDR3 nucleotides: TGTGCCAGCAGTGGTCTGACAGTTAGCACAGATACGCAGTATTTT. Amino acid sequence: CASSGLTVSTDTQYF.

This chain connects TRBV4-3 to TRBJ2-1; D possibly corresponds to TRBD1 (6 bases). CDR1 is LGHNA and CDR2 is YSLEER in the germline V gene. This CDR3 comprises 16 residues. Trimming removed 0 bases at V and 3 bases at J, with 12 bases between. The CDR3 DNA reads TGCGCCAGCAGCCAAGAGGAGCAGGGGATCTACAATGAGCAGTTCTTC. As protein: CASSQEEQGIYNEQFF.

The chain uses TRBV4-3 and TRBJ1-1; D perhaps matches TRBD1 (6 bases). The V end was cut by 0 bases, the J end by 1 base, with 12 bases between. Germline loops: CDR1 LGHNA, CDR2 YSLEER. CDR3 length: 16 residues. CDR3 residues: CASSQDEGGENTEAFF. The CDR3, as DNA: TGCGCCAGCAGCCAAGATGAAGGGGGGGAGAACACTGAAGCTTTCTTT.

The sample holds a few counts of this clone. CDR3 DNA: TGTGCCAGTAGTATCGGGACTAGCGGGAGCTCCTACAATGAGCAGTTCTTC. This gives the protein CASSIGTSGSSYNEQFF. The chain has TRBV19 and TRBJ2-1; 14 bases are shared with TRBD2. Trimming at V came to 3 bases and at J to 0 bases, leaving 1 base not matched to a gene. Germline V gene data show CDR1 as LNHDA and CDR2 as SQIVND (reference sequence). CDR3 size: 17 residues.

This clone was detected once. The V gene is TRBV6-1, the J gene TRBJ2-7; perhaps TRBD1 as D (6 bases). V was cut by 4 bases and J by 2 bases, with 21 bases left in between. This CDR3 contains 17 residues. In germline, CDR1 is MNHNS, CDR2 SASEGT. The CDR3 sequence: CASSARSAGVKTYEQYF. The CDR3 DNA reads TGTGCCAGCAGTGCTCGCTCGGCAGGGGTCAAAACCTACGAGCAGTACTTC.

With regard to this clone: At one end the junction does not follow the germline gene, possibly because of a read error. The sample contains more than one DNA sequence encoding this CDR3. This sequence joins TRBV6-5 and TRBJ1-1; D might be TRBD1 (6 bases). Germline-derived CDR1 and CDR2 are MNHEY and SVGAGI. This CDR3 has 15 amino acids. CDR3 in amino acids: CASSSQGHSVTEAFF. CDR3 DNA: TGCGCCAGCAGCTCCCAGGGGCACTCGGTGACTGAAGCTTTCTTT.

This rearrangement joins TRBV14 to TRBJ2-1; a weak D match, TRBD1 (6 bases). With 4 bases removed from V and 10 bases from J, the gap between germline ends came to 14 bases. CDR3 length: 13 amino acids. CDR1 SGHDN and CDR2 FVKESK come from the germline V gene. This chain's CDR3 is CASSLTLRGEQFF. CDR3 nucleotides: TGTGCCAGCAGCCTCACCCTCAGGGGCGAGCAGTTCTTC.

The chain links TRBV28 to TRBJ2-1; 9 nucleotides agree with TRBD1. V dropped 6 bases and J dropped 0; count of bases not matched to a gene: 6. The germline CDR1 and CDR2 sequences are MDHEN and SYDVKM. The CDR3 contains 16 residues. Here the CDR3 DNA reads TGTGCCAGCAGCTGGGACAGGGAGAGCTCCTACAATGAGCAGTTCTTC. Amino acids: CASSWDRESSYNEQFF.

The chain combines TRBV11-2 with TRBJ1-1, with 10 bases that match TRBD1. The CDR3 extends over 16 amino acids. Trimming took 2 bases from V and 1 from J; bases not matched to a gene: 4. Germline V gene lookup returns CDR1 SGHAT and CDR2 FQNNGV. CDR3: CASSLWDRGRNTEAFF. For the CDR3, the DNA is TGTGCCAGCAGCTTATGGGACAGGGGAAGGAACACTGAAGCTTTCTTT.

The rearrangement links TRBV7-9 to TRBJ1-5; D uncertain. This CDR3 has 13 amino acids. V lost 6 bases and J lost 7, with 13 bases in between. The V gene's germline CDR1 is SEHNR and CDR2 FQNEAQ (reference sequence). Written as DNA, the CDR3 is TGTGCCAGCAGTTCGGGGATTTGGCAGCCCCAGCATTTT. Its protein product is CASSSGIWQPQHF.

V is TRBV10-3 and J is TRBJ2-3; 12 bases map to TRBD1. This CDR3 spans 15 amino acids. Germline CDR1 reads ENHRY; CDR2 reads SYGVKD. Germline trimming cut 6 bases from V and 11 bases from J; bases unmatched to any gene: 12. The CDR3 region has the DNA TGTGCCATCAGGCGTGACCGGGACAGGGGGCTAGGGCAGTATTTT. This sequence encodes CAIRRDRDRGLGQYF.

The V and J genes are TRBV7-9 and TRBJ2-7, with 7 bases fitting TRBD1. The CDR3 has 15 residues. V shed 5 bases, J shed 0 bases, and the junction held 7 bases outside the gene matches. CDR1 is SEHNR and CDR2 is FQNEAQ in the germline V gene (reference sequence). The CDR3 DNA reads TGTGCCAGCAGCAATCTCAGGGGGATCTCCTACGAGCAGTACTTC. This encodes CASSNLRGISYEQYF. The variable domain in full, with the rest retrieved from reference TRBV7-9 and TRBJ2-7, is DTGVSQNPRHKITKRGQNVTFRCDPISEHNRLYWYRQTLGQGPEFLTYFQNEAQLEKSRLLSDRFSAERPKGSFSTLEIQRTEQGDSAMYLCASSNLRGISYEQYFGPGTRLTVT.

V is TRBV6-6 and J is TRBJ2-7; 8 bases line up with TRBD2. The V segment lost 4 bases and the J segment 5 bases; nucleotides outside the gene matches: 7. The germline CDR1 and CDR2 sequences are MNHNY and SVGAGI (reference sequence). The CDR3 spans 14 residues. DNA of the CDR3: TGTGCCAGCAGTTGGACTAGCCCTAGGGACGAGCAGTACTTC. Protein: CASSWTSPRDEQYF.

CDR3 region: CASRSDSGTDTQYF. CDR3 bases: TGTGCCAGCAGATCCGACAGCGGCACAGATACGCAGTATTTT. The genes are TRBV6-5 and TRBJ2-3; maybe TRBD1 (5 bases). Germline V gene sequence: CDR1 MNHEY, CDR2 SVGAGI. The length of the CDR3 is 14 residues. V lost 6 bases and J 1 base, leaving 11 bases between the germline ends.

This clone was found a few times. The chain couples TRBV5-5 to TRBJ1-2; perhaps TRBD1 as D (5 bases). The CDR3 is 16 amino acids. Trimming took off 1 base at V and 0 bases at J, with 13 bases between the two ends. Germline values: CDR1 SGHKS, CDR2 YYEKEE (reference sequence). The CDR3 is CASSLSRARANYGYTF. Written as DNA, the CDR3 is TGTGCCAGCAGCTTGTCCAGGGCTAGGGCTAACTATGGCTACACCTTC. Looking up the rest from reference TRBV5-5 and TRBJ1-2 gives the full variable domain: DAGVTQSPTHLIKTRGQQVTLRCSPISGHKSVSWYQQVLGQGPQFIFQYYEKEERGRGNFPDRFSARQFPNYSSELNVNALLLGDSALYLCASSLSRARANYGYTFGSGTRLTVV.

V is TRBV19 and J is TRBJ2-6; a possible D gene is TRBD2 (6 bases). The CDR3 runs 16 residues. V was shortened by 7 bases and J by 2 bases, with 15 bases between the two germline ends. From germline, CDR1 is LNHDA and CDR2 SQIVND (reference sequence). The CDR3 here is CASTPDWGAGANVLTF. The CDR3 bases are TGTGCCAGTACCCCAGATTGGGGGGCTGGGGCCAACGTCCTGACTTTC.

The gene calls are TRBV5-6 and TRBJ2-5; D is perhaps TRBD2 (7 bases). V dropped 0 bases and J dropped 2 bases, with 11 bases sitting between them. Per the germline V gene, CDR1 is SGHDT and CDR2 is YYEEEE. This CDR3 spans 15 amino acids. The CDR3 sequence: CASSLGGGFQETQYF. The CDR3 bases are TGTGCCAGCAGCTTGGGGGGGGGCTTTCAAGAGACCCAGTACTTC.

This chain joins TRBV5-6 and TRBJ1-5; D is unresolved. CDR1 and CDR2 from the germline V gene are SGHDT and YYEEEE. V dropped 1 base and J dropped 1 base, with 12 bases sitting between them. The CDR3 loop spans 16 amino acids. The CDR3 bases are TGTGCCAGCAGCTTGCTTGCGGGAGGAAGCAATCAGCCCCAGCATTTT. Translating gives CASSLLAGGSNQPQHF. The full variable domain, its missing parts supplied by reference TRBV5-6 and TRBJ1-5, is DAGVTQSPTHLIKTRGQQVTLRCSPKSGHDTVSWYQQALGQGPQFIFQYYEEEERQRGNFPDRFSGHQFPNYSSELNVNALLLGDSALYLCASSLLAGGSNQPQHFGDGTRLSIL.

This clone was picked up one time. The V call is TRBV6-5, the J call TRBJ1-1; D is unresolved. Germline V gene lookup returns CDR1 MNHEY and CDR2 SVGAGI. This CDR3 region has 15 residues. Trimming pared 4 bases from V and 1 base from J, leaving 13 bases between. The CDR3 sequence is CASSWNGYANTEAFF. The CDR3 DNA sequence: TGTGCCAGCAGTTGGAACGGGTACGCGAACACTGAAGCTTTCTTT.

The chain couples TRBV4-1 to TRBJ2-3, with 9 bases aligning to TRBD2. CDR3 length equals 15 residues. J gave up 3 bases and V 1 base, and 2 bases lay outside the gene matches. The germline V gene encodes CDR1 MGHRA and CDR2 YSYEKL. The CDR3 reads CASSQARGGTDTQYF. The DNA of the CDR3 is TGCGCCAGCAGCCAAGCGCGGGGGGGGACAGATACGCAGTATTTT.

The table lists this clone with a count of one. The chain couples TRBV19 to TRBJ1-4; TRBD1 is a possible D gene (6 bases). V gave up 4 bases and J gave up 5 bases, with 14 bases separating them. The CDR3 sequence is 15 residues long. Germline values: CDR1 LNHDA, CDR2 SQIVND (reference sequence). CDR3 protein: CASSTYRDLNEKLFF. The CDR3 DNA reads TGTGCCAGTAGTACGTACAGGGACCTCAATGAAAAACTGTTTTTT.

V is TRBV6-5 and J is TRBJ2-3; no reliable D call. Trimming removed 2 bases at V and 4 bases at J, with 10 bases between. From germline, CDR1 is MNHEY and CDR2 SVGAGI. The CDR3 runs 14 residues. The chain's CDR3 is CASSYVGVSDTQYF. In DNA, the CDR3 is TGTGCCAGCAGTTACGTCGGAGTTTCAGATACGCAGTATTTT.